The 8 T cell receptor beta chains given below trace back to one sample, sequenced in a study of blood T cell repertoires in COVID-19. Libraries were prepared by immunoSEQ multiplex PCR; TCRdb keeps only in-frame clonotypes and omits some of them. Among 250,000 to 300,000 clones, roughly 88% were seen once, and the ten largest hold 0.7% to 0.85%. The sequencing sample was made of peripheral blood. The receptors here all came from a woman younger than 45 with acute or convalescent COVID-19.

The J gene is TRBJ2-1, the V gene TRBV19; TRBD1 matches 8 bases. Germline assignment: CDR1 LNHDA and CDR2 SQIVND (reference sequence). This CDR3 has 15 residues. V lost 3 bases to trimming and J lost 6 bases; unmatched junction nucleotides: 7. DNA for the CDR3: TGTGCCAGTAGTATGGTGGACAGGGATAGCAATGAGCAGTTCTTC. Translation: CASSMVDRDSNEQFF.

The chain is built from TRBV3-1 (or the pseudogene TRBV3-2) and TRBJ1-1, with 7 positions matching TRBD1. The V gene's germline CDR1 is LGHDT and CDR2 YNNKEL (reference sequence). This CDR3 region has 13 residues. J lost 6 bases, V lost 4 bases, and 5 bases had no gene match. CDR3 sequence reads: CASSRARGSEAFF. The DNA for the CDR3 is TGTGCCAGCAGCCGCGCCAGGGGGTCTGAAGCTTTCTTT.

The V call is TRBV27, the J call TRBJ1-1; D not certain. CDR3 length: 10 amino acids. In germline, CDR1 is MNHEY, CDR2 SMNVEV (reference sequence). V gave up 8 bases and J gave up 8 bases, with 9 bases separating them. CDR3 nucleotides: TGTGCCAGCGGGTGGCGGGAAGCTTTCTTT. Translated: CASGWREAFF.

This clone came up once. The V gene is TRBV6-5, the J gene TRBJ2-7; D perhaps matches TRBD1 (7 bases). V was cut by 4 bases and J by 10 bases, with 11 bases left in between. CDR3 length equals 11 residues. Germline V gene lookup returns CDR1 MNHEY and CDR2 SVGAGI. The CDR3 DNA follows: TGTGCCAGCAGTTTGGAGGGGGCCCAGTACTTC. Translating gives CASSLEGAQYF.

The rearrangement uses TRBV24-1 and TRBJ2-5, with a possible D match to TRBD1 (5 bases). V was clipped by 1 base and J by 3 bases, with 17 bases between them. Germline CDR1 is KGHDR and CDR2 is SFDVKD. This CDR3 spans 17 amino acids. CDR3 protein: CATSDFATTAKKETQYF. CDR3 nucleotide sequence: TGTGCCACCAGTGATTTCGCTACGACAGCTAAAAAAGAGACCCAGTACTTC.

The V gene is TRBV29-1, the J gene TRBJ2-3; TRBD1 aligns across 7 bases. CDR3 length: 13 amino acids. The germline CDR1 and CDR2 sequences are SQVTM and ANQGSEA. J lost 6 bases, V lost 5 bases, and 8 bases had no gene match. This chain's CDR3 is CSVRQGFGDTQYF. In nucleotides, the CDR3 is TGCAGCGTTCGACAGGGTTTCGGGGATACGCAGTATTTT.

This clone was seen only a few times. The chain is built from TRBV19 and TRBJ2-2; weak D call: TRBD2 (5 bases). Germline CDR1 LNHDA, CDR2 SQIVND (reference sequence). V was clipped by 3 bases and J by 6 bases, with 17 bases between them. The CDR3 is made up of 16 amino acids. In nucleotides, the CDR3 is TGTGCCAGTAGTATCCTAGGCGGGCCCTCACCCGGGGAGCTGTTTTTT. It translates to CASSILGGPSPGELFF. The variable domain in full, completed from reference TRBV19 and TRBJ2-2, reads DGGITQSPKYLFRKEGQNVTLSCEQNLNHDAMYWYRQDPGQGLRLIYYSQIVNDFQKGDIAEGYSVSREKKESFPLTVTSAQKNPTAFYLCASSILGGPSPGELFFGEGSRLTVL.

The chain links TRBV7-2 to TRBJ2-1; D remains ambiguous. Germline V gene sequence: CDR1 SGHTA, CDR2 FQGNSA. V was trimmed by 5 bases and J by 9 bases, leaving 8 bases between them. This CDR3 has 11 amino acids. The CDR3 reads CASSQQSEQFF. The CDR3, as DNA: TGTGCCAGCAGCCAACAGAGTGAGCAGTTCTTC.